One and the same sample provided the 23 T cell receptor beta chains below, sequenced in a study of cytomegalovirus exposure and HLA in healthy donors. Here immunoSEQ multiplex PCR was the method, and the copy in TCRdb shows in-frame clones only, minus some. The profile covers 220,000 or so clones, with around four fifths appearing a single time and roughly 13% taken by the ten largest. Sequenced sample: PBMCs. All receptors come from a woman under 40 in good health and CMV-seropositive.

In nucleotides, the CDR3 is TGCGCCAGCAGCCAAGGTTTGCTCACCCTACACACCGGGGAGCTGTTTTTT. It specifies CASSQGLLTLHTGELFF. The rearrangement joins TRBV4-3 to TRBJ2-2, with D unresolved. CDR3 length equals 17 residues. Trimming removed 1 base at V and 3 bases at J, with 15 bases between. Germline V gene data show CDR1 as LGHNA and CDR2 as YSLEER.

In its sample, this clone was seen many times. The chain employs TRBV6-1 and TRBJ2-3, with 7 bases identical to TRBD1. The CDR3 consists of 15 residues. V shed 7 bases and J 0 bases; nucleotides not matched to a gene: 7. Germline V gene sequence: CDR1 MNHNS, CDR2 SASEGT. CDR3 sequence: CASITGESSTDTQYF. The CDR3 DNA sequence: TGTGCCAGCATCACAGGGGAGAGTAGCACAGATACGCAGTATTTT.

This chain uses TRBV28 with TRBJ2-1; D is possibly TRBD2 (5 bases). CDR1 is MDHEN and CDR2 is SYDVKM in the germline V gene. The CDR3 spans 15 residues. The V and J ends lost 6 bases and 0 bases respectively, with 12 bases between them. CDR3 nucleotide sequence: TGTGCCAGCAGGCCGGACTTGCACTCCTACAATGAGCAGTTCTTC. As protein: CASRPDLHSYNEQFF. Full variable domain (outside the CDR3, taken from reference TRBV28 and TRBJ2-1): DVKVTQSSRYLVKRTGEKVFLECVQDMDHENMFWYRQDPGLGLRLIYFSYDVKMKEKGDIPEGYSVSREKKERFSLILESASTNQTSMYLCASRPDLHSYNEQFFGPGTRLTVL.

The CDR3 nucleotides read TGCGCCAGCAGCTTGGCTAGGGGCCTGGGCTACGAGCAGTACTTC. Its protein product is CASSLARGLGYEQYF. V is TRBV5-1 and J is TRBJ2-7, with a tentative D call TRBD1 (5 bases). CDR1 is SGHRS, CDR2 YFSETQ, per germline. The CDR3 is made up of 15 amino acids. Trimming stripped 0 bases from V and 3 bases from J, with 13 bases between.

The V and J genes are TRBV7-9 and TRBJ1-1, with D possibly matching TRBD1 (5 bases). This CDR3 is 19 amino acids long. The V end lost 1 base, the J end lost 1 base, and 22 bases lay between the germline ends. In germline, CDR1 is SEHNR, CDR2 FQNEAQ (reference sequence). CDR3: CASSLVGRGVSRTNTEAFF. DNA for the CDR3: TGTGCCAGCAGCTTAGTGGGGAGGGGAGTATCGAGGACGAACACTGAAGCTTTCTTT.

The chain recombines TRBV4-1 with TRBJ1-1; 7 nucleotides align to TRBD1. From germline, CDR1 is MGHRA and CDR2 YSYEKL. The CDR3 runs to 14 residues. V lost 7 bases to trimming and J lost 7 bases; unmatched junction nucleotides: 12. The CDR3 coding sequence is TGCGCCAGCAACCCGGGGGAGGGGGCGGGTGAAGCTTTCTTT. Protein product: CASNPGEGAGEAFF.

V usage is TRBV30 and J usage is TRBJ2-7; 11 nucleotides align to TRBD2. V shed 8 bases, J shed 1 base, and the junction held 10 bases outside the gene matches. From germline, CDR1 is GTSNPN and CDR2 SVGIG (reference sequence). The CDR3 has 15 residues. The CDR3 DNA is TGTGCCGCGAAAAAACTAGCGGGAGAATCCTACGAGCAGTACTTC. Translating gives CAAKKLAGESYEQYF.

The rearrangement joins TRBV4-3 to TRBJ2-1; D is ambiguous. The CDR3 consists of 13 residues. Trimming removed 3 bases from V and 4 bases from J, with 7 bases in between. The germline V gene encodes CDR1 LGHNA and CDR2 YSLEER. CDR3 loop: CASSHRIYNEQFF. In DNA, the CDR3 is TGCGCCAGCAGCCATCGGATTTACAATGAGCAGTTCTTC.

The V and J genes are TRBV7-6 and TRBJ2-7, with a tentative D call TRBD2 (5 bases). V was pared by 5 bases and J by 2 bases, with 13 bases between. CDR3 size: 14 residues. The germline gives CDR1 SGHVS, CDR2 FNYEAQ. CDR3 residues: CASSPEAGPYEQYF. Written as DNA, the CDR3 is TGTGCCAGCAGCCCTGAGGCGGGCCCCTACGAGCAGTACTTC.

This clone qualifies as medium-sized. V and J are TRBV6-4 and TRBJ2-2; no clear D gene. Trimming left V 2 bases short and J 3 bases short, with 4 bases between. Per germline, CDR1 MRHNA and CDR2 SNTAGT. CDR3 length: 13 residues. Here the CDR3 reads CASSDGDTGELFF. The CDR3 nucleotides read TGTGCCAGCAGTGACGGGGACACCGGGGAGCTGTTTTTT.

This clone showed up just once. Here the CDR3 reads CASSVSYTEAFF. CDR3 DNA: TGTGCCAGCAGCGTGTCCTACACTGAAGCTTTCTTT. This chain connects TRBV7-9 to TRBJ1-1; D not resolved. The CDR3 length is 12 residues. V dropped 5 bases and J dropped 3 bases, with 7 bases sitting between them. CDR1 and CDR2 (germline): SEHNR, FQNEAQ (reference sequence).

The V call is TRBV27, the J call TRBJ1-2; tentative D call: TRBD1 (6 bases). Trimming left V 0 bases short and J 7 bases short, with 15 bases between. The CDR3 loop spans 15 amino acids. Germline V gene sequence: CDR1 MNHEY, CDR2 SMNVEV (reference sequence). The CDR3 DNA follows: TGTGCCAGCAGTTTATCCGGGACACCTGTCTCTGGCTACACCTTC. Translated: CASSLSGTPVSGYTF.

The count of this clone is one. The chain couples TRBV30 to TRBJ2-6; D not certain. The length of the CDR3 is 14 residues. Trimming took 8 bases from V and 0 from J, leaving 11 bases between them. The germline V gene encodes CDR1 GTSNPN and CDR2 SVGIG (reference sequence). The CDR3 spells CAGCLNSGANVLTF. CDR3 in DNA: TGTGCCGGCTGCCTAAACTCTGGGGCCAACGTCCTGACTTTC.

This clone was detected a few times. The chain joins TRBV4-1 to TRBJ1-1; possible D gene TRBD1, 5 bases. CDR1 is MGHRA and CDR2 is YSYEKL in the germline V gene. V was clipped by 1 base and J by 8 bases, with 11 bases between them. The CDR3 sequence is 13 residues long. CDR3 nucleotide sequence: TGCGCCAGCAGCCAAGTGCAGACAGTAGAAGCTTTCTTT. This gives the protein CASSQVQTVEAFF.

The chain combines TRBV6-6 with TRBJ1-5; D is undetermined. V lost 4 bases and J lost 4, with 8 bases in between. The germline gives CDR1 MNHNY, CDR2 SVGAGI (reference sequence). The CDR3 runs 13 residues. The CDR3 sequence: CASSSAANQPQHF. Here the CDR3 DNA reads TGTGCCAGCAGTTCTGCAGCTAATCAGCCCCAGCATTTT.

The chain uses TRBV14 and TRBJ1-2; 7 nucleotides match TRBD1. J gave up 7 bases and V 2 bases, and 7 bases lay outside the gene matches. CDR3 size: 14 residues. Germline CDR1 SGHDN, CDR2 FVKESK. This CDR3 is CASSQRQGWGGYTF. CDR3 sequence (DNA): TGTGCCAGCAGCCAAAGACAGGGATGGGGTGGCTACACCTTC.

This chain connects TRBV7-3 to TRBJ1-3; TRBD1 matches at 9 bases. The CDR3 extends over 16 amino acids. The ends lost 4 bases at V and 6 bases at J; junction bases unmatched: 10. From germline, CDR1 is SGHTA and CDR2 FQGTGA. The CDR3 DNA is TGTGCCAGCAGCTCCATTCCGGGACAGGGTTTAAACACCATATATTTT. Translation: CASSSIPGQGLNTIYF.

The count of this clone is one. The rearrangement links TRBV2 to TRBJ1-5, with 9 bases identical to TRBD1. The trim removed 6 bases at V and 3 bases at J, leaving 12 bases unmatched. The CDR3 is 17 amino acids. Germline assignment: CDR1 SNHLY and CDR2 FYNNEI. CDR3: CASRLMSGTGNNQPQHF. The CDR3 coding sequence is TGTGCCAGCAGATTAATGAGCGGGACAGGGAACAATCAGCCCCAGCATTTT.

The rearrangement joins TRBV18 to TRBJ1-5; no definite D call. Germline lookup yields CDR1 KGHSH and CDR2 LQKENI. This CDR3 has 14 residues. The ends were cut back, 4 bases at V and 1 base at J, with 8 bases in the middle. The CDR3 DNA reads as TGTGCCAGCTCACGCAGCGGGAGCAATCAGCCCCAGCATTTT. This encodes CASSRSGSNQPQHF.

The chain employs TRBV9 and TRBJ1-5, with a tentative D call TRBD1 (5 bases). The V and J ends lost 4 bases and 5 bases respectively, with 13 bases between them. Germline lookup yields CDR1 SGDLS and CDR2 YYNGEE. This CDR3 is 14 amino acids long. The CDR3 region is CASSLTGPHQPQHF. DNA for the CDR3: TGTGCCAGCAGCTTAACAGGTCCCCATCAGCCCCAGCATTTT.

The CDR3 nucleotides are TGTGCCAGCAGCTTAGAGGCAGGGTTGCATGGCTACACCTTC. As protein: CASSLEAGLHGYTF. J is TRBJ1-2 and V is TRBV7-9, with D perhaps TRBD1 (5 bases). V was pared by 1 base and J by 6 bases, with 12 bases between. This CDR3 contains 14 residues. Looked up from germline, CDR1 is SEHNR and CDR2 is FQNEAQ (reference sequence). The complete variable domain, with remaining parts taken from reference TRBV7-9 and TRBJ1-2, reads DTGVSQNPRHKITKRGQNVTFRCDPISEHNRLYWYRQTLGQGPEFLTYFQNEAQLEKSRLLSDRFSAERPKGSFSTLEIQRTEQGDSAMYLCASSLEAGLHGYTFGSGTRLTVV.

This clone has a single count. V is TRBV11-2 and J is TRBJ1-1; D is unclear. V was pared by 5 bases and J by 3 bases, with 13 bases between. Germline values: CDR1 SGHAT, CDR2 FQNNGV. There are 14 residues in the CDR3. The CDR3, as DNA: TGTGCCAGCAGCCAACTAGTCGGGGACACTGAAGCTTTCTTT. It encodes CASSQLVGDTEAFF.

This clone appeared a single time. This CDR3 reads CASSFQLGGELFF. The CDR3 coding sequence is TGTGCCAGCAGCTTTCAGCTGGGGGGGGAGCTGTTTTTT. The chain uses TRBV5-6 and TRBJ2-2; D remains unclear. CDR3 length: 13 amino acids. Germline V CDR1 and CDR2: SGHDT, YYEEEE. V was shortened by 2 bases and J by 8 bases, with 10 bases between the two germline ends.